The following is a T cell receptor beta chain sequence with its context. What it binds is not known. The record originates from a study of shared clonotypes between healthy human individuals. Trimming removed 2 bases at V and 2 bases at J, with 9 bases between. The germline CDR1 and CDR2 sequences are ENHRY and SYGVKD. The CDR3 runs 15 residues. DNA at around 190 ng, 25,000 to 35,000 T cell genomes, went into sorted-subset replicate PCRs. Per the authors' pipeline: Junction-only sequences without quality scores were provided by ImmunoSEQ, so filtering was different. TCRdb's copy holds only in-frame clones and misses some; the assay was immunoSEQ multiplex PCR. That table is the source of V, J and clone size, and D and trimming were worked out from the DNA. The sample shows millions of clones, just under 95% of them seen only once. Study-level findings and limits: Memory subsets had estimated richness that was generally smaller than that of naive subsets.

The naive CD8 population came from CD45RO-negative cells selected for CCR7, without terminally differentiated effector memory CD45RA+ cells. The source is a man between 18 and 29 years old in good health. The rearrangement joins TRBV10-3 to TRBJ1-4, with a tentative D call TRBD1 (6 bases). The sequencing sample was made of naive CD8+ T cells sorted from blood. The CDR3 spells CAISEDTGTNEKLFF. The CDR3 coding sequence is TGTGCCATCAGTGAGGATACAGGGACTAATGAAAAACTGTTTTTT.